This TCR beta chain was identified during a study of blood T cells in healthy people across ages (dated by TCRdb to between 2014 and 2016). General notes on the study: In model experiments, roughly one uniquely barcoded TCR beta cDNA molecule per two T cells was captured by template switching. Age-related changes in TCR beta repertoire diversity were measured in the study by deep sequencing normalized with unique cDNA molecular identifiers. Four age groups were formed from the donors: young (average roughly 15 years), middle-aged (approximately 40), aged (approximately 60) and long-lived (roughly 88). To avoid experimental bias, donors of different ages were randomly spread across the sequencing lanes. Two additional independent replicas of 1 million unique cDNA reads from the same blood draw were analyzed for two donors (one aged 18 to 30 and one aged 80 or older).

The full study reports these points: Because profiling used bulk unsorted PBMCs, naive and antigen-experienced compartments could not be compared conclusively. Compared with the aged group, the long-lived group had more naive CD4+ T cells, fewer expanded clones and increased TCR diversity, a pattern suggesting age selection. Estimates of total diversity based on one million sequenced T cells were considered lower bounds and underestimates. Observed TCR beta diversity per million T cells fell roughly linearly with age, and a significant reduction was already apparent by age around 40. A strong correlation was found between observed TCR beta diversity and the percentage of naive T cells measured by flow cytometry. Because the CMV infection status of the donors was unknown, age-related changes in expanded clonotypes may potentially have been confounded.

The 40 or so donors, aged about 6 to 100 years, were systemically healthy Caucasian individuals from Russia. Ten milliliters of peripheral blood were collected from each donor into EDTA-treated Vacutainer tubes. PBMCs were isolated by Ficoll-Paque density-gradient centrifugation, with at least 6 million obtained per sample. Total RNA, at least 6 micrograms per sample, was extracted from PBMCs with Trizol reagent. The percentages of naive CD45RAhigh/CD27high T cells were determined by flow cytometry on a PBMC aliquot from every donor. Receptor amplification or capture employed 5' RACE. Sequenced on an Illumina HiSeq 2500. The second PCR ran for about 7 to 11 cycles and used a J-beta primer mix along with a sample-barcoded 5' primer. A unique molecular identifier was introduced onto each TCR beta cDNA molecule by a template-switch 5' adaptor carrying 12 random nucleotides. Each sample yielded at least 3 million CDR3-containing paired-end reads. First-strand cDNA synthesis was performed from all RNA using the Mint cDNA synthesis kit, with priming by a TRBC-specific oligonucleotide. After uracil-DNA glycosylase treatment, a first 18-cycle PCR used universal primers M1SS and BC2_uni_R on all cDNA. Turning to the authors' computational methods: Normalization of each sample was performed by random selection of 1 million high-quality reads, each carrying a distinct molecular identifier. Reads sharing molecular identifiers were discarded rather than binned into consensus sequences. MiTCR, with a Q25 quality threshold and the strictest error-elimination algorithm, was used for CDR3 identification, clonotype clustering and error correction. A nonparametric unseen species model using Euler transformation provided a lower-bound estimate of total TCR beta diversity. The public reads were quality trimmed at Q25 with fastp and then assembled into clones with MiXCR by TCRdb, keeping productive beta chains. Merged by CDR3 protein, the rows form single entries marked with the most common genes and DNA. TCRdb, not the authors, supplied the V and J calls. A total of more than 800,000 distinct CDR3 sequences appear in this sample, around 43% of them only once. The ten top clones hold approximately 20% of the sample.

Worth noting for this clonotype: Its antigen remains unidentified. Base qualities are not recorded, but no much larger clone differs from it by a single base.

Cut back by 6 bases and 0 bases, the V and J ends lie 11 bases apart. The CDR3 spans 14 residues, from the cysteine through the phenylalanine. Only CDR3 DNA remains: 42 bases, in frame from the first base. According to the germline V gene (reference sequence), CDR1 reads SEHNR and CDR2 reads FQNEAQ. Sample: blood. The chain is assembled from TRBV7-9 and TRBJ1-2; 5 matching bases give a weak D call of TRBD1. The clonotype originates from a woman aged 55 to 70 in good health. The CDR3 has the sequence CASRWGEANYGYTF. The nucleotide sequence reads as follows: TGTGCCAGCAGGTGGGGCGAAGCTAACTATGGCTACACCTTC. The CDR3 plus the reference TRBV7-9 and TRBJ1-2 genes for the other parts give the full variable domain: DTGVSQNPRHKITKRGQNVTFRCDPISEHNRLYWYRQTLGQGPEFLTYFQNEAQLEKSRLLSDRFSAERPKGSFSTLEIQRTEQGDSAMYLCASRWGEANYGYTFGSGTRLTVV.